One sample yielded the 8 T cell receptor beta chains listed below, sequenced in a study of tumor and adjacent non-tumor tissue in lung cancer listed by TCRdb under 2018. Library prep was done by multiplex PCR. The data were produced on an Illumina HiSeq 2500. TCRbeta libraries were constructed through three rounds of nested PCR with primers (Table S4) according to protocols adapted from ARM-PCR. Through fastp at Q25 and MiXCR, TCRdb rebuilt clones from the public reads, retaining in-frame beta chains. Rows merge per CDR3 protein into single entries with the most common DNA and genes. The sample table contains about 76,000 distinct CDR3 sequences; only one count was recorded for approximately 80% of them. The ten top clones hold about 47% of the sample. Bulk unsorted tissue served as the source for RNA extraction, and RNA quality was assessed using a NanoDrop ND-1000 and an Agilent 2100. Distant non-tumor tissue taken more than 3 cm from the tumor edge was used as the normal lung sample.

The sample comprised distant non-tumor lung tissue. Source of these receptors: a man between 60 and 70 years old with non-small cell lung cancer.

Regarding this clonotype: This clone may be a read error of a much larger clone one base away. The CDR3 reads CAWSVYGNDNSPLHF. The CDR3 region has the DNA TGTGCCTGGAGTGTATACGGAAATGATAATTCACCCCTCCACTTT. The rearrangement joins TRBV30 to TRBJ1-6; D call uncertain. The V gene lost 0 bases and the J gene lost 5 bases, with 11 bases spanning the gap. The CDR3 extends over 15 amino acids. The V gene's germline CDR1 is GTSNPN and CDR2 SVGIG (reference sequence).

This chain connects TRBV6-5 to TRBJ2-1, with D perhaps matching TRBD2 (5 bases). The ends were cut back, 3 bases at V and 7 bases at J, with 13 bases in the middle. CDR1 and CDR2 from the germline V gene are MNHEY and SVGAGI. CDR3 length: 14 amino acids. CDR3 amino acids: CASSYAGFKNEQFF. The DNA of the CDR3 is TGTGCCAGCAGTTATGCGGGCTTCAAAAATGAGCAGTTCTTC.

The chain has TRBV5-6 and TRBJ2-7; 8 nucleotides line up with TRBD1. The CDR3 is made up of 15 amino acids. Per the germline V gene, CDR1 is SGHDT and CDR2 is YYEEEE. As DNA, the CDR3 is TGTGACGGCAGCTTGGTACCAGGGGGCGGGAACGAGCAGTACTTC. Its translation is CDGSLVPGGGNEQYF.

This clonotype was detected ten times or more. The V and J genes are TRBV20-1 and TRBJ1-5; tentative D call: TRBD1 (5 bases). CDR3 length: 12 residues. Trimming shortened V by 5 bases and J by 6 bases, and 11 bases separated the two germline ends. Germline-derived CDR1 and CDR2 are DFQATT and SNEGSKA (reference sequence). This CDR3 reads CSAHRRGQPQHF. The CDR3 DNA reads as TGCAGTGCTCACAGGAGAGGTCAGCCCCAGCATTTT.

As regards this clonotype: One end of the junction is discordant with germline, which a read error may explain. The rearrangement joins TRBV6-5 to TRBJ2-6, with 10 bases matching TRBD2. CDR1 and CDR2 from the germline V gene are MNHEY and SVGAGI. This CDR3 has 17 amino acids. The CDR3 is CVSSLAGAGSGANVLTF. The CDR3 nucleotides read TGCGTCAGCAGCCTAGCGGGAGCCGGCTCTGGGGCCAACGTCCTGACTTTC.

As regards this clonotype: One end of the junction does not line up with germline, which may come from a read error. The J gene is TRBJ2-7, the V gene TRBV4-2; 10 bases line up with TRBD2. Germline CDR1 is LGHNA and CDR2 is YNFKEQ. The CDR3 covers 15 residues. The CDR3 DNA is TGTGTCAGCAGGCAAGATCCTAGCGGGGGCTACGAGCAGTACTTC. This gives the protein CVSRQDPSGGYEQYF.

On this clonotype: Sequence at one end of the junction differs from germline and may be a read error. V usage is TRBV29-1 and J usage is TRBJ1-1; 7 bases are a match to TRBD1. This CDR3 has 13 residues. Germline lookup yields CDR1 SQVTM and CDR2 ANQGSEA. For the CDR3, the DNA is TGCAGTGTGCGGATACAGGGGAACACTCAAGCTTTCTTT. As protein: CSVRIQGNTQAFF.

This chain joins TRBV5-5 and TRBJ2-7; the D is unclear. V gave up 0 bases and J gave up 1 base, with 14 bases separating them. The CDR3 has 16 residues. Germline V gene data show CDR1 as SGHKS and CDR2 as YYEKEE (reference sequence). The CDR3 reads CASSLAVAAWSYEQYF. The CDR3, as DNA: TGTGCCAGCAGCTTGGCCGTAGCCGCATGGTCCTACGAGCAGTACTTC. Together with reference TRBV5-5 and TRBJ2-7, the CDR3 gives the full variable domain: DAGVTQSPTHLIKTRGQQVTLRCSPISGHKSVSWYQQVLGQGPQFIFQYYEKEERGRGNFPDRFSARQFPNYSSELNVNALLLGDSALYLCASSLAVAAWSYEQYFGPGTRLTVT.